The 25 T cell receptor beta chains listed next were all sequenced from one sample in a study of monozygotic twins with cystic fibrosis (dated by TCRdb to the early 2020s). The library was obtained by the immunoSEQ multiplex PCR assay. TCRdb holds this immuneACCESS table with in-frame rearrangements only. Some clones are missing; in checked studies, unresolved V genes explain under half, and the rest has no known cause. A total of about 7,500 clones appear in this sample, 94% of them only once. The ten biggest clones cover about 0.51% of the sample. The sample comprised blood. The receptors shown here come from a boy aged 2 to 10 with cystic fibrosis.

The genes are TRBV5-1 and TRBJ2-4; D is undetermined. From germline, CDR1 is SGHRS and CDR2 YFSETQ. V was trimmed by 4 bases and J by 0 bases, leaving 8 bases between them. CDR3 size: 14 residues. The CDR3 loop reads CASSPDLAKNIQYF. CDR3 bases: TGCGCCAGCAGCCCGGATCTAGCCAAAAACATTCAGTACTTC.

For the CDR3, the DNA is TGTGCCAGCAGCCCCCTGAAGGGGGCCGTCAAAAACATTCAGTACTTC. It codes for CASSPLKGAVKNIQYF. V usage is TRBV5-6 and J usage is TRBJ2-4, with 7 positions matching TRBD1. Trimming took 4 bases from V and 3 from J; bases not matched to a gene: 10. This CDR3 contains 16 residues. Germline-derived CDR1 and CDR2 are SGHDT and YYEEEE.

CDR3 nucleotide sequence: TGTGCCAGCAGCTCGATCTCGACAGGGAATTCCTACGAGCAGTACTTC. As protein: CASSSISTGNSYEQYF. The gene calls are TRBV11-3 and TRBJ2-7; TRBD1 matches 7 bases. This CDR3 contains 16 residues. Germline loops: CDR1 SGHNT, CDR2 YENEEA. Trimming cost V 4 bases and J 1 base; bases outside gene matches: 10.

V and J are TRBV11-2 and TRBJ2-7; tentatively, D is TRBD2 (6 bases). There are 16 residues in the CDR3. Germline CDR1 and CDR2: SGHAT and FQNNGV. The germline V and J ends were trimmed by 1 base and 5 bases, with 18 bases remaining between them. CDR3 protein: CASSLAPLGGSNEQYF. Written as DNA, the CDR3 is TGTGCCAGCAGCTTAGCCCCCCTGGGGGGTAGCAACGAGCAGTACTTC. The full variable domain, its missing parts supplied by reference TRBV11-2 and TRBJ2-7, is EAGVAQSPRYKIIEKRQSVAFWCNPISGHATLYWYQQILGQGPKLLIQFQNNGVVDDSQLPKDRFSAERLKGVDSTLKIQPAKLEDSAVYLCASSLAPLGGSNEQYFGPGTRLTVT.

This chain connects TRBV19 to TRBJ1-6; no reliable D call. V was trimmed by 5 bases and J by 8 bases, leaving 16 bases between them. Germline CDR1 is LNHDA and CDR2 is SQIVND (reference sequence). This CDR3 has 15 amino acids. CDR3 sequence: CASSLWTSSHSPLHF. CDR3 nucleotides: TGTGCCAGTAGTCTCTGGACCTCCTCTCATTCACCCCTCCACTTT. Full variable domain (rest looked up from reference TRBV19 and TRBJ1-6): DGGITQSPKYLFRKEGQNVTLSCEQNLNHDAMYWYRQDPGQGLRLIYYSQIVNDFQKGDIAEGYSVSREKKESFPLTVTSAQKNPTAFYLCASSLWTSSHSPLHFGNGTRLTVT.

This chain connects TRBV19 to TRBJ2-5; maybe TRBD2 (5 bases). The germline CDR1 and CDR2 sequences are LNHDA and SQIVND (reference sequence). Between the trimmed V and J ends, which lost 6 bases and 5 bases, there was a span of 25 bases. The CDR3 runs 17 residues. In DNA form, the CDR3 reads TGTGCCAGTAGCCCGGACTCCGGGTGGCCAGATGGGGAGACCCAGTACTTC. Protein sequence: CASSPDSGWPDGETQYF.

The V gene is TRBV14, the J gene TRBJ2-7; D might be TRBD1 (5 bases). V was pared by 4 bases and J by 3 bases, with 13 bases between. The CDR3 consists of 14 residues. Germline V gene sequence: CDR1 SGHDN, CDR2 FVKESK. The CDR3 loop reads CASSRGAPDYEQYF. CDR3 sequence (DNA): TGTGCCAGCAGCCGTGGGGCACCCGACTACGAGCAGTACTTC.

This clone was seen only a few times. The CDR3 DNA follows: TGTGCCACTTCTAGGCAGGGACAGGGGAACACCGGGGAGCTGTTTTTT. This sequence encodes CATSRQGQGNTGELFF. V gene TRBV2 combines with J gene TRBJ2-2; TRBD1 agrees at 9 bases. This CDR3 has 16 residues. V lost 10 bases to trimming and J lost 1 base; unmatched junction nucleotides: 10. Germline values: CDR1 SNHLY, CDR2 FYNNEI.

The V and J genes are TRBV5-1 and TRBJ1-4; tentative D call: TRBD1 (6 bases). From germline, CDR1 is SGHRS and CDR2 YFSETQ. This CDR3 spans 15 amino acids. Between the trimmed V and J ends, which lost 7 bases and 8 bases, there was a span of 21 bases. CDR3 DNA sequence: TGCGCCAGCGGCCCTCTGGGGGGGCTAGGGGAAAAACTGTTTTTT. Its protein product is CASGPLGGLGEKLFF.

The V gene is TRBV9, the J gene TRBJ1-1, with D tentatively TRBD1 (5 bases). V was shortened by 4 bases and J by 8 bases, with 18 bases between the two germline ends. The CDR3 covers 14 residues. Germline V gene data show CDR1 as SGDLS and CDR2 as YYNGEE. Here the CDR3 reads CASSPGGRPEEAFF. In DNA, the CDR3 is TGTGCCAGCAGCCCTGGGGGGAGGCCTGAAGAAGCTTTCTTT.

The chain recombines TRBV19 with TRBJ2-3; the D gene is possibly TRBD2 (5 bases). This CDR3 has 14 amino acids. Between the trimmed V and J ends, which lost 1 base and 5 bases, there was a span of 10 bases. Germline CDR1 LNHDA, CDR2 SQIVND (reference sequence). Here the CDR3 reads CASSIGGGRDTQYF. CDR3 coding DNA: TGTGCCAGTAGTATAGGAGGAGGTCGAGATACGCAGTATTTT.

The chain couples TRBV5-4 to TRBJ1-2; possible D gene TRBD1, 6 bases. CDR3 length: 15 amino acids. V was pared by 0 bases and J by 1 base, with 10 bases between. Germline-derived CDR1 and CDR2 are SGHNT and YYREEE (reference sequence). The CDR3 coding sequence is TGTGCCAGCAGCTTGGTGGGGGCGAGTAACTATGGCTACACCTTC. It yields the protein CASSLVGASNYGYTF.

The chain is built from TRBV21-1 and TRBJ2-4; the table's D call, TRBD2, was not checked against the DNA. TRBV21-1 is assigned pseudogene status. The CDR3 has 16 residues. CDR3 amino acids: CASSKANKDSKNIQYF. The CDR3 bases are TGTGCCAGCAGCAAAGCGAACAAAGACTCCAAAAACATTCAGTACTTC.

The chain has TRBV5-1 and TRBJ2-4, with D unresolved. Germline CDR1 SGHRS, CDR2 YFSETQ. This CDR3 has 14 amino acids. Trimming removed 1 base at V and 2 bases at J, with 7 bases between. The CDR3 loop is CASSLTAPKNIQYF. The DNA of the CDR3 is TGCGCCAGCAGCTTGACCGCTCCCAAAAACATTCAGTACTTC. Variable domain in full (rest from reference TRBV5-1 and TRBJ2-4): KAGVTQTPRYLIKTRGQQVTLSCSPISGHRSVSWYQQTPGQGLQFLFEYFSETQRNKGNFPGRFSGRQFSNSRSEMNVSTLELGDSALYLCASSLTAPKNIQYFGAGTRLSVL.

This chain joins TRBV5-1 and TRBJ1-1; TRBD1 might be the D (5 bases). This CDR3 is 14 amino acids long. The V and J ends lost 7 bases and 2 bases respectively, with 15 bases between them. Germline V gene data show CDR1 as SGHRS and CDR2 as YFSETQ. CDR3 sequence: CASQVFQGNTEAFF. As DNA, the CDR3 is TGCGCCAGCCAAGTCTTTCAGGGAAACACTGAAGCTTTCTTT.

The chain carries TRBV18 and TRBJ2-7; D call uncertain. V dropped 2 bases and J dropped 2 bases, with 13 bases sitting between them. CDR3 length equals 15 residues. Germline CDR1 and CDR2: KGHSH and LQKENI. The CDR3 DNA reads as TGTGCCAGCTCACCAGGAGCAATTGATGCCTACGAGCAGTACTTC. This codes for CASSPGAIDAYEQYF.

The CDR3 sequence is CASSWRDSANTEAFF. CDR3 sequence (DNA): TGCGCCAGCAGCTGGAGGGACAGCGCCAACACTGAAGCTTTCTTT. The rearrangement uses TRBV5-1 and TRBJ1-1, with TRBD1 matching 7 bases. The trim removed 3 bases at V and 2 bases at J, leaving 7 bases unmatched. Germline V gene sequence: CDR1 SGHRS, CDR2 YFSETQ. The CDR3 is made up of 15 amino acids.

The chain is built from TRBV18 and TRBJ2-5; D gene uncertain. This CDR3 comprises 16 residues. V lost 3 bases and J 1 base, leaving 15 bases between the germline ends. Germline CDR1 reads KGHSH; CDR2 reads LQKENI. CDR3 loop: CASSPDVLALQETQYF. The DNA of the CDR3 is TGTGCCAGCTCACCGGACGTTCTGGCGCTCCAAGAGACCCAGTACTTC.

This rearrangement joins TRBV7-9 to TRBJ2-2; D is possibly TRBD2 (5 bases). Per the germline V gene, CDR1 is SEHNR and CDR2 is FQNEAQ (reference sequence). Trimming took off 3 bases at V and 8 bases at J, with 13 bases between the two ends. CDR3 size: 14 residues. The CDR3 coding sequence is TGTGCCAGCAGCTTGGACGCTCGGGATGGGGAGCTGTTTTTT. This encodes CASSLDARDGELFF. The full variable domain, completed using reference TRBV7-9 and TRBJ2-2, is DTGVSQNPRHKITKRGQNVTFRCDPISEHNRLYWYRQTLGQGPEFLTYFQNEAQLEKSRLLSDRFSAERPKGSFSTLEIQRTEQGDSAMYLCASSLDARDGELFFGEGSRLTVL.

V gene TRBV9 combines with J gene TRBJ2-3; D ambiguous. There are 12 residues in the CDR3. V was pared by 0 bases and J by 6 bases, with 5 bases between. Germline-derived CDR1 and CDR2 are SGDLS and YYNGEE. The DNA for the CDR3 is TGTGCCAGCAGCGTAGGTAGGGATACGCAGTATTTT. The encoded protein is CASSVGRDTQYF.

The rearrangement uses TRBV6-1 and TRBJ1-2; D might be TRBD1 (5 bases). This CDR3 has 17 residues. The V and J ends lost 2 bases and 5 bases respectively, with 21 bases between them. Per the germline V gene, CDR1 is MNHNS and CDR2 is SASEGT. The CDR3, as DNA: TGTGCCAGCAGTGAATGGTGGGAGACAGCCGGCCCGTATGGCTACACCTTC. Translating it yields CASSEWWETAGPYGYTF.

The V call is TRBV7-3, the J call TRBJ2-5, with D tentatively TRBD1 (7 bases). The CDR3 runs to 15 residues. From germline, CDR1 is SGHTA and CDR2 FQGTGA. Trimming left V 5 bases short and J 5 bases short, with 18 bases between. This chain's CDR3 is CASSARGGGRETQYF. Here the CDR3 DNA reads TGTGCCAGCAGCGCCCGAGGAGGGGGCAGGGAGACCCAGTACTTC. Variable domain in full (rest from reference TRBV7-3 and TRBJ2-5): GAGVSQTPSNKVTEKGKYVELRCDPISGHTALYWYRQSLGQGPEFLIYFQGTGAADDSGLPNDRFFAVRPEGSVSTLKIQRTERGDSAVYLCASSARGGGRETQYFGPGTRLLVL.

The rearrangement uses TRBV9 and TRBJ2-2; D uncertain. The CDR3 extends over 13 amino acids. With 4 bases removed from V and 4 bases from J, the gap between germline ends came to 8 bases. Germline V gene sequence: CDR1 SGDLS, CDR2 YYNGEE. This chain's CDR3 is CASSPTTTGELFF. The CDR3 nucleotides read TGTGCCAGCAGCCCCACGACCACCGGGGAGCTGTTTTTT.

The chain recombines TRBV29-1 with TRBJ1-2; D call uncertain. Germline V gives CDR1 SQVTM, CDR2 ANQGSEA. The CDR3 runs to 13 residues. V was trimmed by 0 bases and J by 0 bases, leaving 5 bases between them. The CDR3 nucleotides read TGCAGCGTTGAAGATCACACTAACTATGGCTACACCTTC. Translating it yields CSVEDHTNYGYTF.

This clone was counted a single time. V gene TRBV6-6 combines with J gene TRBJ1-5; D ambiguous. Trimming left V 5 bases short and J 2 bases short, with 13 bases between. CDR1 is MNHNY and CDR2 is SVGAGI in the germline V gene (reference sequence). This CDR3 contains 15 residues. CDR3: CASSPTKKGNQPQHF. The DNA for the CDR3 is TGTGCCAGCAGTCCCACTAAAAAAGGCAATCAGCCCCAGCATTTT.